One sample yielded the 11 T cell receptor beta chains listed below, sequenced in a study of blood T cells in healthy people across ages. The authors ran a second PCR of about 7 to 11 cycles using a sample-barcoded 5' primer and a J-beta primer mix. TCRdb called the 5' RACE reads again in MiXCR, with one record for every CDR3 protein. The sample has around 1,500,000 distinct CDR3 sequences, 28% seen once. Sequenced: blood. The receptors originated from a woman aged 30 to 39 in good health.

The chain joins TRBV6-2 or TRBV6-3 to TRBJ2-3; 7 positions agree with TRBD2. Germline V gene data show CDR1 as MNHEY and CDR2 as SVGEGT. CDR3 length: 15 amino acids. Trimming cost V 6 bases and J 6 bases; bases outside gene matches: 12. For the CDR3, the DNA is TGTGCCAGCAGCTCCCCGGGGCGGGGAGGGGATACGCAGTATTTT. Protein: CASSSPGRGGDTQYF.

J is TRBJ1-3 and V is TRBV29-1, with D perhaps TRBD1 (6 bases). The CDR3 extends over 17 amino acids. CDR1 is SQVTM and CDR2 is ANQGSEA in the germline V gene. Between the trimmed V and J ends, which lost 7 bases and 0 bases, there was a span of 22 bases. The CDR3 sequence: CSAVSLTTGFSGNTIYF. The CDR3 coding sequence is TGCAGCGCCGTCTCACTGACCACAGGGTTCTCTGGAAACACCATATATTTT.

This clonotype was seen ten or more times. CDR3 residues: CSAQAGVKFHHEQYF. As DNA, the CDR3 is TGCAGTGCCCAGGCGGGGGTCAAATTCCACCACGAGCAGTACTTC. This rearrangement joins TRBV20-1 to TRBJ2-7; TRBD2 matches 7 bases. With V trimmed by 6 bases and J by 5 bases, 16 bases remained unmatched. The length of the CDR3 is 15 residues. CDR1 DFQATT and CDR2 SNEGSKA come from the germline V gene (reference sequence).

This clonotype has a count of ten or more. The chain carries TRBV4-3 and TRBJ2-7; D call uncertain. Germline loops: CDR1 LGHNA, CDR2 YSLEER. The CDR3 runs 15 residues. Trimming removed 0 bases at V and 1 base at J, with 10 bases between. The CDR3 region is CASSQESYRSYEQYF. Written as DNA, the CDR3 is TGCGCCAGCAGCCAAGAGTCGTACCGTTCCTACGAGCAGTACTTC.

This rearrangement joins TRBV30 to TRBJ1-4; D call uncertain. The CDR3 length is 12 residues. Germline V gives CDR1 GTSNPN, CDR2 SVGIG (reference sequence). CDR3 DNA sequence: TGTGGCTCGGGCAGAAATAATGAAAAACTGTTTTTT. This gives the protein CGSGRNNEKLFF.

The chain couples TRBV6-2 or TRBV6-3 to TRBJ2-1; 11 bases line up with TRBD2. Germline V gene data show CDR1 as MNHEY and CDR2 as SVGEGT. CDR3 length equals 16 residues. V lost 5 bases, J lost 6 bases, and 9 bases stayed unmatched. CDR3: CASSKAASGRSNEQFF. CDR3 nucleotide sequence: TGTGCCAGCAGTAAGGCCGCTAGCGGGAGGTCCAATGAGCAGTTCTTC.

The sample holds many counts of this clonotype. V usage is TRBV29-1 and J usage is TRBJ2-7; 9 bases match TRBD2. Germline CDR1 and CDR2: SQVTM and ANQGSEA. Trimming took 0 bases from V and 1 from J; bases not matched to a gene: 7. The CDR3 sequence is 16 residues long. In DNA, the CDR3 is TGCAGCGTTGAAGATCGGGGAAGCGGGGGGTCCTACGAGCAGTACTTC. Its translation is CSVEDRGSGGSYEQYF.

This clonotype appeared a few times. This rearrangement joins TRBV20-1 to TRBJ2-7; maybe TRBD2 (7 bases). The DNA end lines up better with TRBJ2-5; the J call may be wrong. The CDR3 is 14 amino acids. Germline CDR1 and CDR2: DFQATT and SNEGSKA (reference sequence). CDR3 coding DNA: TGCAGTGCTGCTAAGGGGGGGGGAGGAGAGACCCAGTACTTC. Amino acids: CSAAKGGGGETQYF.

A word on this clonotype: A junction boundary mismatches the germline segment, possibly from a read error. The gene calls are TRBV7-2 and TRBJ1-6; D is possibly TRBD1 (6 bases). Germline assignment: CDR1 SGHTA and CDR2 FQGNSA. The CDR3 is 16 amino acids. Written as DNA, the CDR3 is TGTGCCGGCAGCTTAGGATGGGGGCTGGGAGGTTCACCCCTCCACTTT. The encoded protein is CAGSLGWGLGGSPLHF.

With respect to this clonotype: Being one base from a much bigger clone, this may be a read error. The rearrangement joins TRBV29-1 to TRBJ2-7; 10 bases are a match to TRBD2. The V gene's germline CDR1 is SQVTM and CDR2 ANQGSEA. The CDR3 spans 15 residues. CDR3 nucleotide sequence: TGCAGCGCCCGAGGGCCTAGCGGGAGATCCTACGTGCAGTACTTC. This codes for CSARGPSGRSYVQYF.

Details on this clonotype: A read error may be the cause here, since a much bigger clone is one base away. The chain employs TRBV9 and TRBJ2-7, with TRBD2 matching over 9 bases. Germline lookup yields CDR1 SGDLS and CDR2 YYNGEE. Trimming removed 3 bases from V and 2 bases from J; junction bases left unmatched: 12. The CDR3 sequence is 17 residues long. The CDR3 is CASSARSSGTSTYEQYF. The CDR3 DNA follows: TGTGCCAGCAGCGCCCGCTCCTCCGGGACTAGCACCTACGAGCAGTACTTC.